The 14 T cell receptor beta chains given below trace back to one sample, sequenced in a study of blood T cell repertoires in COVID-19 (TCRdb year 2020). Libraries were made using the immunoSEQ multiplex PCR assay. TCRdb retrieved this table from immuneACCESS and kept in-frame rearrangements only. Not all clones are present; in checked studies, unresolved V genes account for under half, and no reason is known for the remainder. The sample yields roughly 500,000 clones; approximately 90% were counted once. The ten largest make up 1.5% to 2% of the sample. The sample comprised PBMCs or T cells enriched from blood (not recorded which). The source is a woman aged 40-49 years who had recovered from COVID-19.

The chain joins TRBV7-2 to TRBJ2-7; D call uncertain. In germline, CDR1 is SGHTA, CDR2 FQGNSA. The CDR3 consists of 12 residues. Trimming shortened V by 5 bases and J by 2 bases, and 7 bases separated the two germline ends. The CDR3 DNA is TGTGCCAGCAGCAACCGAGCCTACGAGCAGTACTTC. It specifies CASSNRAYEQYF. The entire variable domain, with the rest obtained from reference TRBV7-2 and TRBJ2-7, is as follows: GAGVSQSPSNKVTEKGKDVELRCDPISGHTALYWYRQSLGQGLEFLIYFQGNSAPDKSGLPSDRFSAERTGGSVSTLTIQRTQQEDSAVYLCASSNRAYEQYFGPGTRLTVT.

J is TRBJ1-1 and V is TRBV5-1, with D maybe TRBD1 (6 bases). V was trimmed by 0 bases and J by 5 bases, leaving 14 bases between them. Germline values: CDR1 SGHRS, CDR2 YFSETQ. The length of the CDR3 is 15 residues. In DNA, the CDR3 is TGCGCCAGCAGCTTGGAACAGGGCGGAGTAACTGAAGCTTTCTTT. This encodes CASSLEQGGVTEAFF. The complete variable domain, with remaining parts taken from reference TRBV5-1 and TRBJ1-1, reads KAGVTQTPRYLIKTRGQQVTLSCSPISGHRSVSWYQQTPGQGLQFLFEYFSETQRNKGNFPGRFSGRQFSNSRSEMNVSTLELGDSALYLCASSLEQGGVTEAFFGQGTRLTVV.

The chain couples TRBV28 to TRBJ2-2, with 15 bases fitting TRBD2. The CDR3 spans 17 residues. From germline, CDR1 is MDHEN and CDR2 SYDVKM. V lost 2 bases to trimming and J lost 6 bases; unmatched junction nucleotides: 4. Written as DNA, the CDR3 is TGTGCCAGCAGTTTAGGACTAGCGGGAGGGCCCCCCGGGGAGCTGTTTTTT. It encodes CASSLGLAGGPPGELFF.

The V and J genes are TRBV24-1 and TRBJ2-1; 8 positions agree with TRBD2. This CDR3 is 17 amino acids long. Germline-derived CDR1 and CDR2 are KGHDR and SFDVKD. V shed 1 base, J shed 6 bases, and the junction held 10 bases outside the gene matches. CDR3 protein: CATSDFPGREDRNEQFF. The CDR3 DNA follows: TGTGCCACCAGTGATTTTCCGGGGCGGGAGGACCGCAATGAGCAGTTCTTC.

This sequence joins TRBV4-1 and TRBJ2-1, with unresolved D. Trimming shortened V by 1 base and J by 0 bases, and 10 bases separated the two germline ends. The CDR3 is made up of 16 amino acids. Germline CDR1 MGHRA, CDR2 YSYEKL. The CDR3 coding sequence is TGCGCCAGCAGCCAAGTTGACATTCTCTCCTACAATGAGCAGTTCTTC. It yields the protein CASSQVDILSYNEQFF.

This sequence joins TRBV14 and TRBJ2-5, with 8 bases that match TRBD1. The CDR3 is made up of 16 amino acids. J gave up 4 bases and V 3 bases, and 10 bases lay outside the gene matches. Germline CDR1 reads SGHDN; CDR2 reads FVKESK. Here the CDR3 DNA reads TGTGCCAGCAGCCAGTCCTCAGGGGGCGGAAGAGAGACCCAGTACTTC. Translation gives CASSQSSGGGRETQYF. Variable domain in full (rest from reference TRBV14 and TRBJ2-5): EAGVTQFPSHSVIEKGQTVTLRCDPISGHDNLYWYRRVMGKEIKFLLHFVKESKQDESGMPNNRFLAERTGGTYSTLKVQPAELEDSGVYFCASSQSSGGGRETQYFGPGTRLLVL.

The rearrangement joins TRBV7-9 to TRBJ2-2; 11 nucleotides line up with TRBD1. V lost 3 bases to trimming and J lost 5 bases; unmatched junction nucleotides: 2. Germline CDR1 and CDR2: SEHNR and FQNEAQ (reference sequence). The CDR3 runs 15 residues. As DNA, the CDR3 is TGTGCCAGCAGCTTCGGACAGGGGGCAACCGGGGAGCTGTTTTTT. This codes for CASSFGQGATGELFF.

V is TRBV19 and J is TRBJ2-7, with D maybe TRBD1 (6 bases). The V end was cut by 8 bases, the J end by 3 bases, with 17 bases between. The length of the CDR3 is 14 residues. Germline V gene lookup returns CDR1 LNHDA and CDR2 SQIVND (reference sequence). The CDR3 region is CASAHWTDLYEQYF. CDR3 coding DNA: TGTGCCAGTGCACATTGGACAGATCTCTACGAGCAGTACTTC.

The chain uses TRBV14 and TRBJ1-1; the D is unclear. The CDR3 is 14 residues long. Trimming cost V 4 bases and J 6 bases, with 15 bases left between them. The germline V gene has CDR1 SGHDN and CDR2 FVKESK. The chain's CDR3 is CASSPEWFRAEAFF. CDR3 bases: TGTGCCAGCAGCCCAGAATGGTTCCGGGCTGAAGCTTTCTTT.

This chain joins TRBV4-1 and TRBJ1-5, with a possible D match to TRBD1 (6 bases). This CDR3 is 14 amino acids long. Trimming cost V 8 bases and J 7 bases, with 18 bases left between them. The germline V gene encodes CDR1 MGHRA and CDR2 YSYEKL. The CDR3 nucleotides are TGCGCCAGCTCTCGGGACAATATTTTGCAGCCCCAGCATTTT. It codes for CASSRDNILQPQHF.

This chain uses TRBV4-3 with TRBJ2-3, with TRBD2 as a possible D gene (5 bases). Germline V CDR1 and CDR2: LGHNA, YSLEER. The CDR3 loop spans 14 amino acids. With 3 bases removed from V and 2 bases from J, the gap between germline ends came to 9 bases. This chain's CDR3 is CASSQDSYTDTQYF. DNA for the CDR3: TGCGCCAGCAGCCAGGACTCATACACAGATACGCAGTATTTT.

The V call is TRBV12-3 or TRBV12-4, the J call TRBJ1-2; the D is unclear. This CDR3 region has 13 residues. The V gene lost 1 base and the J gene lost 6 bases, with 9 bases spanning the gap. CDR3 in DNA: TGTGCCAGCAGTTTAGTGGAGAATAATGGCTACACCTTC. Translating gives CASSLVENNGYTF.

The V and J genes are TRBV19 and TRBJ1-1, with 7 bases fitting TRBD1. Looked up from germline, CDR1 is LNHDA and CDR2 is SQIVND (reference sequence). V shed 4 bases, J shed 1 base, and the junction held 9 bases outside the gene matches. The CDR3 is 16 residues long. The CDR3 DNA sequence: TGTGCCAGTAGTACTCTGGACAGGACCCCGAACACTGAAGCTTTCTTT. It codes for CASSTLDRTPNTEAFF.

CDR3 sequence: CASSVAGTPSGGNEQFF. CDR3 bases: TGTGCCAGCAGCGTAGCCGGTACTCCTAGCGGGGGTAATGAGCAGTTCTTC. The genes are TRBV9 and TRBJ2-1; 10 bases map to TRBD2. Trimming at V came to 0 bases and at J to 7 bases, leaving 10 bases not matched to a gene. The germline CDR1 and CDR2 sequences are SGDLS and YYNGEE. This CDR3 is built from 17 residues.